The 26 T cell receptor beta chains below come from one sample, sequenced in a study of spatial heterogeneity in lung cancer. From the 5' RACE reads, TCRdb called clonotypes with MiXCR, one entry per CDR3 protein. This sample yields tens of thousands of distinct CDR3 sequences, of which roughly an eighth are seen a single time; 50% to 65% belongs to the top ten. Documented time point: sample taken at primary tumor resection. Whole RNA obtained from tumor, nontumor lung or frozen PBMC underwent sequencing without sorting. The sequencing here drew on PBMCs, taken at surgery. The receptors originated from a male donor with early-stage non-small cell lung cancer.

This clonotype was observed a single time. The genes are TRBV7-2 and TRBJ2-3; the match to TRBD2 covers 8 bases. Per the germline V gene, CDR1 is SGHTA and CDR2 is FQGNSA. The CDR3 is 15 amino acids. V was clipped by 1 base and J by 4 bases; unmatched bases: 4. CDR3 DNA: TGTGCCAGCAGCTTAGATTTCGGGGGGGCAGATACGCAGTATTTT. Residues: CASSLDFGGADTQYF.

The CDR3 DNA follows: TGTGCCAGCAGCCCCAATGCGGGCAGCTGGGAGCAGTACTTC. Translation: CASSPNAGSWEQYF. The chain carries TRBV7-3 and TRBJ2-7; D possibly corresponds to TRBD2 (5 bases). V lost 5 bases and J 7 bases, leaving 18 bases between the germline ends. The CDR3 covers 14 residues. Germline loops: CDR1 SGHTA, CDR2 FQGTGA. Full variable domain (remainder filled in from reference TRBV7-3 and TRBJ2-7): GAGVSQTPSNKVTEKGKYVELRCDPISGHTALYWYRQSLGQGPEFLIYFQGTGAADDSGLPNDRFFAVRPEGSVSTLKIQRTERGDSAVYLCASSPNAGSWEQYFGPGTRLTVT.

V usage is TRBV7-8 and J usage is TRBJ2-3; no clear D gene. Germline CDR1 reads SGHVS; CDR2 reads FQNEAQ. The CDR3 has 14 amino acids. V was clipped by 3 bases and J by 2 bases, with 9 bases between them. The CDR3 is CASSFLTVTDTQYF. In DNA form, the CDR3 reads TGTGCCAGCAGCTTCCTGACCGTCACAGATACGCAGTATTTT. The full variable domain, its missing parts supplied by reference TRBV7-8 and TRBJ2-3, is GAGVSQSPRYKVAKRGQDVALRCDPISGHVSLFWYQQALGQGPEFLTYFQNEAQLDKSGLPSDRFFAERPEGSVSTLKIQRTQQEDSAVYLCASSFLTVTDTQYFGPGTRLTVL.

This clonotype was recorded many times. The chain has TRBV2 and TRBJ1-6, with TRBD1 matching 9 bases. The V gene end was trimmed by 9 bases and the J gene end by 10 bases; junction bases not matched to a gene: 4. The CDR3 loop spans 12 amino acids. Germline CDR1 reads SNHLY; CDR2 reads FYNNEI. CDR3 sequence reads: CARRQGVSPLHF. Here the CDR3 DNA reads TGTGCCAGACGACAGGGGGTCTCACCCCTCCACTTT.

There are many counts of this clonotype. This chain links TRBV12-3 or TRBV12-4 with TRBJ2-1, with D unclear. Trimming shortened V by 3 bases and J by 9 bases, and 6 bases separated the two germline ends. This CDR3 comprises 11 residues. In DNA, the CDR3 is TGTGCCAGCAGTTTTCTGGGTGAGCAGTTCTTC. Translation gives CASSFLGEQFF.

This clonotype appeared a few times. V gene TRBV18 combines with J gene TRBJ2-7; no definite D call. The CDR3 loop spans 15 amino acids. V lost 2 bases, J lost 2 bases, and 13 bases lay in between. CDR1 and CDR2 from the germline V gene are KGHSH and LQKENI. CDR3 residues: CASSPVHGQPYEQYF. The CDR3 DNA follows: TGTGCCAGCTCACCAGTTCATGGCCAACCCTACGAGCAGTACTTC.

J is TRBJ1-2 and V is TRBV18; D remains ambiguous. The V gene lost 6 bases and the J gene lost 8 bases, with 16 bases spanning the gap. Looked up from germline, CDR1 is KGHSH and CDR2 is LQKENI. The CDR3 contains 13 residues. In DNA, the CDR3 is TGTGCCAGCTCTCCGGGAACGCCTCAAGGCTACACCTTC. Protein product: CASSPGTPQGYTF.

Regarding this clonotype: Its ends do not fully match the called genes, so a read error is possible. The chain combines TRBV7-1 with TRBJ2-3; D unresolved. TRBV7-1 is marked as an open reading frame, function uncertain. The CDR3 covers 9 residues. CDR3 amino acids: CASSSDSAF. The CDR3 coding sequence is TGTGCCAGCAGCTCCGACTCCGCTTTT.

This chain joins TRBV20-1 and TRBJ1-3; D gene unclear. The CDR3 length is 13 residues. Germline V gene lookup returns CDR1 DFQATT and CDR2 SNEGSKA (reference sequence). The germline V and J ends were trimmed by 1 base and 5 bases, with 9 bases remaining between them. For the CDR3, the DNA is TGCAGTGCTAGAGGCGGGTATAGAAACACCATATATTTT. Its protein is CSARGGYRNTIYF.

This clonotype has at least ten counts. The chain combines TRBV10-2 with TRBJ2-2; D might be TRBD2 (6 bases). From germline, CDR1 is WSHSY and CDR2 SAAADI. Trimming removed 0 bases from V and 3 bases from J, with 11 bases in between. The CDR3 length is 16 residues. CDR3 protein: CASSESPEGDTGELFF. The CDR3 coding sequence is TGCGCCAGCAGTGAGTCGCCGGAGGGAGACACCGGGGAGCTGTTTTTT.

The rearrangement joins TRBV29-1 to TRBJ1-2, with a weak D call TRBD1 (5 bases). The CDR3 spans 15 residues. The germline V gene has CDR1 SQVTM and CDR2 ANQGSEA. V lost 5 bases to trimming and J lost 2 bases, with 18 bases between them. CDR3 DNA sequence: TGCAGCGTTACCCCGAGAGCTCAGGGAAACTATGGCTACACCTTC. Its translation: CSVTPRAQGNYGYTF.

This clonotype was counted a few times. The CDR3 region has the DNA TGTGCCAGCTCGAGGGGGGGGATGAATGAGCAGTTCTTC. This translates into CASSRGGMNEQFF. J is TRBJ2-1 and V is TRBV12-3 or TRBV12-4; the D gene is possibly TRBD2 (7 bases). V lost 8 bases to trimming and J lost 7 bases, with 15 bases between them. This CDR3 spans 13 amino acids.

This clonotype occurred many times. The chain recombines TRBV11-3 with TRBJ2-1; no clear D gene. V was shortened by 1 base and J by 8 bases, with 12 bases between the two germline ends. Germline CDR1 SGHNT, CDR2 YENEEA. The CDR3 is 14 residues long. The CDR3 DNA sequence: TGTGCCAGCAGCTTAGGTCCGGAAGCCCATGAGCAGTTCTTC. This translates into CASSLGPEAHEQFF.

This clonotype came up a few times. The CDR3 here is CASSLTGDDTEAFF. CDR3 coding DNA: TGTGCCAGCAGCCTGACAGGGGATGACACTGAAGCTTTCTTT. V is TRBV4-2 and J is TRBJ1-1; 8 nucleotides align to TRBD1. Germline CDR1 and CDR2: LGHNA and YNFKEQ. The CDR3 is made up of 14 amino acids. V gave up 4 bases and J gave up 3 bases; unmatched junction bases: 4.

The CDR3 reads CSARVTGESVEQYF. The CDR3 DNA reads TGCAGTGCTAGAGTCACAGGGGAATCGGTCGAGCAGTACTTC. This sequence joins TRBV20-1 and TRBJ2-7, with 7 bases fitting TRBD1. The germline gives CDR1 DFQATT, CDR2 SNEGSKA (reference sequence). The CDR3 spans 14 residues. V was pared by 1 base and J by 6 bases, with 9 bases of the junction left unmatched.

This clonotype came up a few times. The chain carries TRBV9 and TRBJ2-2; possibly TRBD1 for D (5 bases). The germline V and J ends were trimmed by 1 base and 4 bases, with 14 bases remaining between them. This CDR3 contains 16 residues. The V gene's germline CDR1 is SGDLS and CDR2 YYNGEE. Written as DNA, the CDR3 is TGTGCCAGCAGCGTAACAGCCAGGGAAGCCACCGGGGAGCTGTTTTTT. This codes for CASSVTAREATGELFF.

This clonotype was recorded many times. The rearrangement uses TRBV11-2 and TRBJ2-1; unclear D gene. Trimming took off 5 bases at V and 5 bases at J, with 13 bases between the two ends. The CDR3 is 14 amino acids. CDR1 and CDR2 from the germline V gene are SGHAT and FQNNGV. The CDR3 DNA reads as TGTGCCAGCAGCCTCACAACGTCCAACAATGAGCAGTTCTTC. Translation: CASSLTTSNNEQFF.

This clonotype was recorded a few times. The V call is TRBV7-9, the J call TRBJ1-1; D not resolved. With 1 base removed from V and 5 bases from J, the gap between germline ends came to 11 bases. Looked up from germline, CDR1 is SEHNR and CDR2 is FQNEAQ (reference sequence). This CDR3 is built from 14 residues. The CDR3 DNA reads as TGTGCCAGCAGCTTAGATGGGGAGGGTACTGAAGCTTTCTTT. It specifies CASSLDGEGTEAFF.

This chain uses TRBV7-8 with TRBJ2-5, with D perhaps matching TRBD1 or TRBD2 (5 bases each). In germline, CDR1 is SGHVS, CDR2 FQNEAQ. Deletions cut 5 bases from V and 0 bases from J, with 13 bases between. This CDR3 region has 15 residues. CDR3 nucleotides: TGTGCCAGCAGCGACGGGACCCGGTACCAAGAGACCCAGTACTTC. It is translated as CASSDGTRYQETQYF.

This clonotype was recorded at least ten times. This rearrangement joins TRBV11-2 to TRBJ2-3; the D gene is possibly TRBD1 (6 bases). Trimming pared 5 bases from V and 1 base from J, leaving 10 bases between. The CDR3 spans 14 residues. Per germline, CDR1 SGHAT and CDR2 FQNNGV. CDR3: CASSIPGGTDTQYF. CDR3 coding DNA: TGTGCCAGCAGCATCCCAGGGGGCACAGATACGCAGTATTTT.

The rearrangement joins TRBV28 to TRBJ2-1; D uncertain. The CDR3 contains 14 residues. The V and J ends lost 1 base and 5 bases respectively, with 9 bases between them. The germline CDR1 and CDR2 sequences are MDHEN and SYDVKM. Here the CDR3 DNA reads TGTGCCAGCAGTTTATTTTCACGTCACAATGAGCAGTTCTTC. It translates to CASSLFSRHNEQFF.

This clonotype was picked up many times. This rearrangement joins TRBV5-5 to TRBJ2-1; TRBD2 matches 12 bases. Germline V lookup: CDR1 SGHKS, CDR2 YYEKEE (reference sequence). This CDR3 spans 18 amino acids. Trimming took 5 bases from V and 6 from J; bases not matched to a gene: 15. CDR3 sequence: CASSFTSGRPSFLNEQFF. In DNA, the CDR3 is TGTGCCAGCAGTTTCACTAGCGGGAGGCCCTCCTTCCTCAATGAGCAGTTCTTC.

V is TRBV5-1 and J is TRBJ1-1; possible D gene TRBD1, 5 bases. The CDR3 totals 14 residues. Germline values: CDR1 SGHRS, CDR2 YFSETQ. The ends were cut back, 6 bases at V and 2 bases at J, with 14 bases in the middle. CDR3 region: CASTDRGSNTEAFF. The CDR3 bases are TGCGCCAGCACCGACCGGGGGTCAAACACTGAAGCTTTCTTT.

This clonotype occurred a few times. The chain recombines TRBV7-3 with TRBJ2-2; 16 nucleotides match TRBD2. Germline CDR1 reads SGHTA; CDR2 reads FQGTGA. The CDR3 totals 16 residues. After removal of 5 bases from V and 6 bases from J, the junction contained 3 bases not matched to a gene. CDR3 DNA sequence: TGTGCCAGCAGCATGGGACTAGCGGGAGGGGCCGGGGAGCTGTTTTTT. As protein: CASSMGLAGGAGELFF.

This clonotype turned up a few times. V is TRBV11-2 and J is TRBJ1-3; 9 bases match TRBD1. CDR3 length: 15 amino acids. Per the germline V gene, CDR1 is SGHAT and CDR2 is FQNNGV. J lost 2 bases, V lost 5 bases, and 4 bases had no gene match. CDR3 loop: CASSLGTGTGNTIYF. The CDR3 bases are TGTGCCAGCAGCCTTGGGACAGGGACTGGAAACACCATATATTTT.

Comment on this clonotype: The junction does not match germline at one end; this may be a read error. The chain combines TRBV7-3 with TRBJ2-1; 7 nucleotides line up with TRBD2. Germline V CDR1 and CDR2: SGHTA, FQGTGA. The CDR3 runs 13 residues. This chain's CDR3 is CVSGSGLDNEQFF. In nucleotides, the CDR3 is TGTGTCAGCGGGTCTGGACTAGACAATGAGCAGTTCTTC.